This T cell receptor beta chain emerged from a study of cytomegalovirus exposure and HLA in healthy donors. As for the study in general: An earlier analysis found 120 million or so unique TCR beta sequences from about 190 million T cells. Findings and limits, study-wide: According to a later analysis, donors in an Asian-associated ancestry cluster reportedly had fewer N-insertions than the approximately 730-donor mean.

As for this clone: What it recognizes is unknown.

It was with 60 Vbeta and 13 Jbeta primers that the PCR ran. Repertoires were generated with immunoSEQ multiplex PCR, while TCRdb's copy carries only in-frame clones and drops some. The data contain 90,000 to 150,000 clones, over 60% of them singletons. This receptor was taken from a man in his late teens or twenties in good health and CMV-seropositive. The sample comprised PBMCs.

CDR3 bases: TGTGCCAGCAGCTTGGATGCCAGCGCTGAGACCCAGTACTTC. Translation: CASSLDASAETQYF. The rearrangement uses TRBV5-4 and TRBJ2-5; D is ambiguous. With 0 bases removed from V and 5 bases from J, the gap between germline ends came to 11 bases. There are 14 residues in the CDR3. Per the germline V gene, CDR1 is SGHNT and CDR2 is YYREEE (reference sequence).